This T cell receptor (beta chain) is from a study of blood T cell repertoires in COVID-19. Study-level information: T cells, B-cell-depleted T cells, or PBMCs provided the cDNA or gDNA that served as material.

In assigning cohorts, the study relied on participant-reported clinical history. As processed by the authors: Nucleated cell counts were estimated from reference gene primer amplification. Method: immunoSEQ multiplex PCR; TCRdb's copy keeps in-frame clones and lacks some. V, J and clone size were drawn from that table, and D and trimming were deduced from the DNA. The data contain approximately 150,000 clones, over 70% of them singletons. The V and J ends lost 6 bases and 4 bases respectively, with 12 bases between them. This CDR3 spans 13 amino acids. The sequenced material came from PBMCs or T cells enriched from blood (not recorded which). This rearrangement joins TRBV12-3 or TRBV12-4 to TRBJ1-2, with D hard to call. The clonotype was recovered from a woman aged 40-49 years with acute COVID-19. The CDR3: CASSRLRLYGYTF. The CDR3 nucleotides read TGTGCCAGCAGCCGACTAAGGCTCTATGGCTACACCTTC.